These 14 T cell receptor beta chains were sequenced from one sample in a study of spatial heterogeneity in lung cancer. Time point in this sample: blood at routine non-recurrence follow-up after resection. From tumor, nontumor lung or frozen PBMC, whole RNA was taken unsorted for sequencing. In TCRdb, the 5' RACE reads were re-called with MiXCR into one record per CDR3 protein. The sample yields roughly 26,000 distinct CDR3 sequences, around 6% seen once. Sequences were derived from PBMCs, sampled at follow-up. These receptors originate from a male donor with early-stage non-small cell lung cancer.

This clonotype was detected once. The genes are TRBV11-3 and TRBJ2-1, with D perhaps TRBD1 (5 bases). The germline V gene has CDR1 SGHNT and CDR2 YENEEA. Trimming shortened V by 3 bases and J by 10 bases, and 13 bases separated the two germline ends. The CDR3 has 13 residues. CDR3 sequence reads: CASSFRLQGEQFF. The DNA for the CDR3 is TGTGCCAGCAGCTTCCGACTTCAGGGAGAGCAGTTCTTC.

This clonotype has ten or more counts. The chain is built from TRBV19 and TRBJ2-3, with D perhaps being TRBD1 or TRBD2 (6 bases each). The CDR3 has 14 amino acids. Germline assignment: CDR1 LNHDA and CDR2 SQIVND (reference sequence). Trimming removed 6 bases at V and 6 bases at J, with 16 bases between. CDR3 coding DNA: TGTGCCAGTAGCCCCCTGGGGGGCCCCGATACGCAGTATTTT. The encoded protein is CASSPLGGPDTQYF.

The chain carries TRBV20-1 and TRBJ1-2; 12 bases align to TRBD1. Trimming removed 3 bases from V and 6 bases from J; junction bases left unmatched: 8. The CDR3 totals 15 residues. Germline values: CDR1 DFQATT, CDR2 SNEGSKA (reference sequence). This chain's CDR3 is CSASVRDRGPNGYTF. The DNA of the CDR3 is TGCAGTGCTAGTGTCCGGGACAGGGGGCCGAATGGCTACACCTTC.

This clonotype has at least ten counts. The chain links TRBV6-2 or TRBV6-3 to TRBJ2-4; TRBD1 is a possible D gene (6 bases). CDR1 is MNHEY and CDR2 is SVGEGT in the germline V gene. With 6 bases removed from V and 8 bases from J, the gap between germline ends came to 11 bases. The CDR3 consists of 12 residues. CDR3 loop: CASSLRQDIQYF. The CDR3 DNA follows: TGTGCCAGCAGCCTACGACAGGACATTCAGTACTTC.

V usage is TRBV12-3 or TRBV12-4 and J usage is TRBJ2-1, with D perhaps matching TRBD1 or TRBD2 (5 bases each). Trimming took 7 bases from V and 9 from J, leaving 13 bases between them. The CDR3 is made up of 12 amino acids. The CDR3 DNA sequence: TGTGCCAGCAACCGGGACGCAGCTGAGCAGTTCTTC. Residues: CASNRDAAEQFF.

This clonotype was counted ten times or more. This chain links TRBV6-6 with TRBJ2-4; D remains ambiguous. Trimming shortened V by 0 bases and J by 3 bases, and 12 bases separated the two germline ends. Germline CDR1 MNHNY, CDR2 SVGAGI (reference sequence). The CDR3 is 16 residues long. Written as DNA, the CDR3 is TGTGCCAGCAGTTACTCGATTGGCGCAGACAAAAACATTCAGTACTTC. The encoded protein is CASSYSIGADKNIQYF.

V is TRBV19 and J is TRBJ1-3, with 8 bases matching TRBD1. This CDR3 is built from 14 residues. Germline trimming cut 10 bases from V and 3 bases from J; bases unmatched to any gene: 8. Germline V gene lookup returns CDR1 LNHDA and CDR2 SQIVND (reference sequence). The CDR3 here is CATTAGGFGNTIYF. CDR3 bases: TGTGCCACCACGGCAGGGGGCTTTGGAAACACCATATATTTT.

This clonotype was counted many times. V is TRBV5-1 and J is TRBJ2-2; perhaps TRBD1 as D (6 bases). The CDR3 is 16 amino acids. Trimming left V 1 base short and J 0 bases short, with 10 bases between. Germline values: CDR1 SGHRS, CDR2 YFSETQ. The CDR3: CASSLPRGANTGELFF. Written as DNA, the CDR3 is TGCGCCAGCAGCTTGCCCAGGGGCGCGAACACCGGGGAGCTGTTTTTT. The entire variable domain, with the rest obtained from reference TRBV5-1 and TRBJ2-2, is as follows: KAGVTQTPRYLIKTRGQQVTLSCSPISGHRSVSWYQQTPGQGLQFLFEYFSETQRNKGNFPGRFSGRQFSNSRSEMNVSTLELGDSALYLCASSLPRGANTGELFFGEGSRLTVL.

This clonotype was observed many times. The rearrangement links TRBV7-2 to TRBJ2-3; D call uncertain. Germline V CDR1 and CDR2: SGHTA, FQGNSA. Deletions cut 4 bases from V and 5 bases from J, with 7 bases between. The CDR3 sequence is 12 residues long. This CDR3 reads CASSSPGDTQYF. The CDR3 DNA sequence: TGTGCCAGCAGCTCTCCGGGAGATACGCAGTATTTT.

The table lists this clonotype with many counts. CDR3 sequence reads: CASSRTSNTEAFF. CDR3 nucleotides: TGTGCCAGCAGCCGGACATCGAACACTGAAGCTTTCTTT. The V call is TRBV7-9, the J call TRBJ1-1; D may be TRBD1 (5 bases). The CDR3 contains 13 residues. From germline, CDR1 is SEHNR and CDR2 FQNEAQ (reference sequence). V was pared by 5 bases and J by 1 base, with 8 bases between.

In this sample, this clonotype turned up many times. The chain combines TRBV20-1 with TRBJ2-7; 9 nucleotides agree with TRBD1. Germline values: CDR1 DFQATT, CDR2 SNEGSKA (reference sequence). J gave up 2 bases and V 6 bases, and 8 bases lay outside the gene matches. The CDR3 is 14 residues long. Here the CDR3 reads CSAARGQGTYEQYF. The CDR3 DNA follows: TGCAGTGCCGCCAGGGGACAGGGAACCTACGAGCAGTACTTC.

This clonotype was recorded many times. This chain links TRBV5-4 with TRBJ2-4, with unresolved D. Per the germline V gene, CDR1 is SGHNT and CDR2 is YYREEE (reference sequence). Trimming shortened V by 3 bases and J by 5 bases, and 9 bases separated the two germline ends. CDR3 size: 13 residues. CDR3 protein: CASSSYVENIQYF. For the CDR3, the DNA is TGTGCCAGCAGCTCGTACGTGGAAAACATTCAGTACTTC.

This clonotype has just a few counts. The chain uses TRBV9 and TRBJ2-2; no firm D call. The V end was cut by 4 bases, the J end by 1 base, with 8 bases between. There are 14 residues in the CDR3. CDR1 and CDR2 from the germline V gene are SGDLS and YYNGEE. CDR3 region: CASSQPKNTGELFF. Here the CDR3 DNA reads TGTGCCAGCAGCCAGCCCAAGAACACCGGGGAGCTGTTTTTT.

This clonotype showed up many times. V and J are TRBV6-1 and TRBJ1-1; D is possibly TRBD1 (6 bases). Germline lookup yields CDR1 MNHNS and CDR2 SASEGT. The V gene lost 7 bases and the J gene lost 7 bases, with 16 bases spanning the gap. The CDR3 runs 13 residues. This CDR3 is CASILDRPGEAFF. CDR3 in DNA: TGTGCCAGCATACTCGACAGGCCAGGTGAAGCTTTCTTT.